This T cell receptor beta chain was retrieved from a study of CXCR3-negative and CXCR3-positive naive CD8 T cells. Findings of the study overall: The TRB CDR3s that CXCR3-positive naive cells carried were more hydrophobic than those of CXCR3-negative naive cells. TCR strength was inferred from TRB CDR3 properties, while surface CD5 was comparable between naive subsets.

Remarks on this clonotype: Its antigen is not identified.

The authors made the TRB cDNA libraries by 5' RACE using UMI labels. TCRdb reprocessed the 5' RACE reads and keeps a single row for each CDR3 protein, giving no DNA. The sample table includes around 60,000 distinct CDR3 sequences. This receptor was identified in a human donor in good health. Some clones in this sample may be carry-over from other donors' samples. Material for sequencing was naive CXCR3+ CD8+ T cells from blood. Indicated subset: CD45RO-CCR7+CD27+CD95- naive CD8+ T cells expressing CXCR3 (TNR3+).

The CDR3 here is CASSLSGMGYEQYF. The V call is TRBV28, the J call TRBJ2-7. The CDR3 contains 14 residues. Germline V gene data show CDR1 as MDHEN and CDR2 as SYDVKM.